This T cell receptor (beta chain) was documented in a study of T cells after yellow fever vaccination. Overall study findings and caveats: FACS-sorted repertoires could contain abundant clonotypes contaminating from the bulk population.

TCRdb recomputed calls from the 5' RACE reads with MiXCR, one row per CDR3 protein. The table has 310,000 or so distinct CDR3 sequences, around 3.6% seen once; the top ten hold around 22%. V dropped 7 bases and J dropped 3; count of bases not matched to a gene: 6. CDR1 is SQVTM, CDR2 ANQGSEA, per germline. The CDR3 runs 12 residues. This clonotype has a count of ten or more. Its antigen remains unidentified. This specimen was PBMCs, taken on the day of the yellow fever booster vaccination. The J gene is TRBJ2-7, the V gene TRBV29-1; 7 bases align to TRBD1. This clonotype was obtained from a man aged 18 to 30 who received the YFV17D yellow fever vaccine. Here the CDR3 reads CSAVDRDYEQYF. CDR3 DNA sequence: TGCAGCGCGGTCGACAGGGACTACGAGCAGTACTTC.